Presented here are 31 T cell receptor beta chains from one specimen sequenced in a study of blood T cell repertoires in COVID-19. The assay was immunoSEQ multiplex PCR, and TCRdb's table has in-frame clones only and misses some. The sample shows about 200,000 clones, 84% of them seen only once. What was sequenced was peripheral blood. The origin of the receptors is a woman aged 45-60 years with active or convalescent COVID-19.

The V gene is TRBV28, the J gene TRBJ2-7, with TRBD2 matching 7 bases. The length of the CDR3 is 16 residues. Germline V gives CDR1 MDHEN, CDR2 SYDVKM. The J segment lost 6 bases and the V segment lost 2 bases, leaving 13 bases of the junction unmatched. CDR3 nucleotides: TGTGCCAGCAGTTTAGTTCGGGTGGCGGGAGCGCCCGAGCAGTACTTC. It specifies CASSLVRVAGAPEQYF.

This clone showed up just a few times. The chain employs TRBV27 and TRBJ1-6; 7 nucleotides line up with TRBD1. This CDR3 region has 14 residues. Trimming took 6 bases from V and 10 from J; bases not matched to a gene: 9. CDR1 and CDR2 from the germline V gene are MNHEY and SMNVEV (reference sequence). CDR3 loop: CASRDTGEWSPLHF. CDR3 DNA: TGTGCCAGCAGGGACACAGGGGAGTGGTCACCCCTCCACTTT.

The chain links TRBV5-1 to TRBJ2-2; possible D gene TRBD1, 5 bases. The CDR3 loop spans 14 amino acids. Germline V lookup: CDR1 SGHRS, CDR2 YFSETQ. Trimming cost V 4 bases and J 1 base, with 8 bases left between them. CDR3 residues: CASSRGLNTGELFF. In nucleotides, the CDR3 is TGCGCCAGCAGCAGGGGCCTGAACACCGGGGAGCTGTTTTTT. The variable domain in full, with the rest retrieved from reference TRBV5-1 and TRBJ2-2, is KAGVTQTPRYLIKTRGQQVTLSCSPISGHRSVSWYQQTPGQGLQFLFEYFSETQRNKGNFPGRFSGRQFSNSRSEMNVSTLELGDSALYLCASSRGLNTGELFFGEGSRLTVL.

This clone has just a few counts. J is TRBJ2-7 and V is TRBV6-6; the D is unclear. This CDR3 has 11 residues. The germline V gene has CDR1 MNHNY and CDR2 SVGAGI (reference sequence). V was trimmed by 4 bases and J by 5 bases, leaving 6 bases between them. CDR3 amino acids: CASSSLDEQYF. The DNA for the CDR3 is TGTGCCAGCAGTTCCCTTGACGAGCAGTACTTC.

The chain recombines TRBV2 with TRBJ1-4; D gene unclear. CDR3 length equals 15 residues. Germline V gene lookup returns CDR1 SNHLY and CDR2 FYNNEI. V was clipped by 5 bases and J by 8 bases, with 18 bases between them. The CDR3 loop reads CASSPRVSRVEKLFF. The CDR3 DNA reads as TGTGCCAGCAGTCCCCGGGTCTCCCGGGTGGAAAAACTGTTTTTT.

This chain links TRBV10-3 with TRBJ1-1; D may be TRBD1 (6 bases). This CDR3 contains 14 residues. In germline, CDR1 is ENHRY, CDR2 SYGVKD. The ends were cut back, 4 bases at V and 1 base at J, with 10 bases in the middle. The CDR3 bases are TGTGCCATCAGTGTGGGACATCCGAACACTGAAGCTTTCTTT. Translated, it gives CAISVGHPNTEAFF.

The J gene is TRBJ1-1, the V gene TRBV10-2, with D maybe TRBD1 (5 bases). Per germline, CDR1 WSHSY and CDR2 SAAADI. Trimming stripped 6 bases from V and 1 base from J, with 9 bases between. The CDR3 runs to 13 residues. DNA for the CDR3: TGCGCCAGCAGCCTTACAGGGAACACTGAAGCTTTCTTT. This codes for CASSLTGNTEAFF.

The chain recombines TRBV13 with TRBJ1-1; D remains ambiguous. CDR1 and CDR2 (germline): PRHDT, FYEKMQ (reference sequence). This CDR3 region has 13 residues. With 5 bases removed from V and 5 bases from J, the gap between germline ends came to 12 bases. The DNA for the CDR3 is TGTGCCAGCAGCCCCCCGGGAGAGACTGAAGCTTTCTTT. Protein: CASSPPGETEAFF.

The gene calls are TRBV7-6 and TRBJ2-1; 12 bases match TRBD2. From germline, CDR1 is SGHVS and CDR2 FNYEAQ. CDR3 length: 16 amino acids. V gave up 3 bases and J gave up 6 bases; unmatched junction bases: 6. This chain's CDR3 is CASSLRPGLAGNEQFF. CDR3 coding DNA: TGTGCCAGCAGCTTGAGGCCGGGACTAGCGGGCAATGAGCAGTTCTTC.

J is TRBJ2-5 and V is TRBV7-6, with 9 bases that match TRBD2. V was clipped by 0 bases and J by 2 bases; unmatched bases: 7. Germline V gives CDR1 SGHVS, CDR2 FNYEAQ. The CDR3 loop spans 17 amino acids. The CDR3 nucleotides read TGTGCCAGCAGCTTAGCTGGTAGCGGGAGAGGGCAAGAGACCCAGTACTTC. Translating it yields CASSLAGSGRGQETQYF.

This chain joins TRBV2 and TRBJ2-1; D is possibly TRBD2 (6 bases). Between the trimmed V and J ends, which lost 5 bases and 14 bases, there was a span of 13 bases. Germline V CDR1 and CDR2: SNHLY, FYNNEI. The CDR3 runs 11 residues. CDR3 coding DNA: TGTGCCAGCAGTCTGGACTATCTTGAGTTCTTC. Residues: CASSLDYLEFF. Full variable domain (remainder filled in from reference TRBV2 and TRBJ2-1): EPEVTQTPSHQVTQMGQEVILRCVPISNHLYFYWYRQILGQKVEFLVSFYNNEISEKSEIFDDQFSVERPDGSNFTLKIRSTKLEDSAMYFCASSLDYLEFFGPGTRLTVL.

The chain uses TRBV10-3 and TRBJ2-3, with D perhaps TRBD1 (6 bases). V gave up 6 bases and J gave up 3 bases, with 19 bases separating them. The CDR3 sequence is 16 residues long. Germline loops: CDR1 ENHRY, CDR2 SYGVKD. The CDR3 is CAIRGGGRVSTDTQYF. The CDR3 DNA follows: TGTGCCATCAGGGGTGGGGGCAGGGTTTCTACAGATACGCAGTATTTT.

This sequence joins TRBV10-3 and TRBJ2-2; TRBD1 might be the D (6 bases). Germline CDR1 is ENHRY and CDR2 is SYGVKD. The CDR3 has 13 amino acids. Trimming left V 3 bases short and J 8 bases short, with 10 bases between. The CDR3 loop is CAISDLRGGELFF. In DNA form, the CDR3 reads TGTGCCATCAGTGACTTGAGGGGGGGGGAGCTGTTTTTT.

On this clone itself: Germline and junction disagree at one end, which may indicate a read error. CDR3 sequence: CASSQGDGTSRF. CDR3 nucleotide sequence: TGTGCCAGCAGCCAAGGGGACGGGACTAGCCGCTTC. The rearrangement joins TRBV3-1 (or the pseudogene TRBV3-2) to TRBJ2-4; TRBD2 agrees at 9 bases. Germline CDR1 reads LGHDT; CDR2 reads YNNKEL (reference sequence). This CDR3 region has 12 residues.

The chain links TRBV6-5 to TRBJ1-4; TRBD1 agrees at 8 bases. J lost 8 bases, V lost 0 bases, and 5 bases had no gene match. The germline V gene has CDR1 MNHEY and CDR2 SVGAGI. The CDR3 totals 15 residues. CDR3 in amino acids: CASSYSTGEWEKLFF. The CDR3 bases are TGTGCCAGCAGTTACTCGACAGGGGAATGGGAAAAACTGTTTTTT.

The CDR3 nucleotides read TGTGCCAGCAACGGGGGTTATGGCTACACCTTC. Translated: CASNGGYGYTF. The rearrangement links TRBV6-5 to TRBJ1-2; tentative D call: TRBD1 (5 bases). CDR3 size: 11 residues. Between the trimmed V and J ends, which lost 7 bases and 5 bases, there was a span of 8 bases. Germline V gene lookup returns CDR1 MNHEY and CDR2 SVGAGI.

The V gene is TRBV28, the J gene TRBJ1-3; 10 nucleotides line up with TRBD1. CDR1 is MDHEN and CDR2 is SYDVKM in the germline V gene. Trimming cost V 3 bases and J 2 bases; bases outside gene matches: 7. The CDR3 spans 17 residues. CDR3 coding DNA: TGTGCCAGCAGTTTTGCCGGGACAGGGGCAACTGGAAACACCATATATTTT. It specifies CASSFAGTGATGNTIYF.

The rearrangement uses TRBV3-1 (or the pseudogene TRBV3-2) and TRBJ2-1; 7 bases agree with TRBD2. Germline V gene data show CDR1 as LGHDT and CDR2 as YNNKEL (reference sequence). The J segment lost 6 bases and the V segment lost 2 bases, leaving 7 bases of the junction unmatched. This CDR3 is 15 amino acids long. CDR3 DNA sequence: TGTGCCAGCAGCCAAATGGTAGGGAGGGGCAATGAGCAGTTCTTC. Its translation is CASSQMVGRGNEQFF.

This rearrangement joins TRBV19 to TRBJ1-2; unclear D gene. Germline values: CDR1 LNHDA, CDR2 SQIVND (reference sequence). Trimming removed 7 bases from V and 5 bases from J, with 11 bases in between. The CDR3 is 12 amino acids. The CDR3 reads CASKENRYGYTF. In DNA, the CDR3 is TGTGCCAGTAAGGAGAATCGGTATGGCTACACCTTC.

The chain has TRBV11-2 and TRBJ2-7; no clear D gene. The germline V gene has CDR1 SGHAT and CDR2 FQNNGV. This CDR3 is built from 14 residues. Trimming removed 3 bases at V and 3 bases at J, with 12 bases between. The CDR3 sequence is CASSLEDTFYEQYV. The CDR3, as DNA: TGTGCCAGCAGCTTGGAAGACACCTTCTACGAGCAGTACGTC.

The chain links TRBV28 to TRBJ1-1, with D possibly matching TRBD1 (6 bases). V lost 5 bases, J lost 0 bases, and 16 bases lay in between. The CDR3 runs to 16 residues. Germline V gene sequence: CDR1 MDHEN, CDR2 SYDVKM. The CDR3 nucleotides are TGTGCCAGCAGTCCGCTCAAACAGGGAATGAACACTGAAGCTTTCTTT. This encodes CASSPLKQGMNTEAFF.

The chain employs TRBV7-9 and TRBJ1-4; the match to TRBD1 covers 7 bases. V gave up 2 bases and J gave up 7 bases; unmatched junction bases: 4. The germline CDR1 and CDR2 sequences are SEHNR and FQNEAQ (reference sequence). This CDR3 contains 14 residues. CDR3 nucleotides: TGTGCCAGCAGCTTAAACAGGGGAGGTGAAAAACTGTTTTTT. Its translation: CASSLNRGGEKLFF.

About this clone itself: Different DNA sequences within this sample yield the same CDR3. This chain links TRBV5-1 with TRBJ2-5; perhaps TRBD2 as D (6 bases). Trimming removed 3 bases at V and 2 bases at J, with 8 bases between. This CDR3 region has 13 residues. Germline loops: CDR1 SGHRS, CDR2 YFSETQ. DNA of the CDR3: TGCGCCAGCAGCTCCGGGGGACAAGAGACCCAGTACTTC. The encoded protein is CASSSGGQETQYF.

This chain joins TRBV11-1 and TRBJ2-6; tentative D call: TRBD1 (5 bases). This CDR3 contains 15 residues. Germline CDR1 is SGHAT and CDR2 is FQDESV (reference sequence). Trimming stripped 3 bases from V and 2 bases from J, with 8 bases between. The CDR3 region has the DNA TGTGCCAGCAGCTTGGCAGGGACTGGGGCCAACGTCCTGACTTTC. Translated: CASSLAGTGANVLTF.

J is TRBJ1-1 and V is TRBV28, with D tentatively TRBD1 (6 bases). Germline-derived CDR1 and CDR2 are MDHEN and SYDVKM. Trimming shortened V by 6 bases and J by 5 bases, and 19 bases separated the two germline ends. The CDR3 runs 15 residues. CDR3 in amino acids: CASSSPGGASTEAFF. Here the CDR3 DNA reads TGTGCCAGCAGCTCTCCGGGGGGGGCAAGTACTGAAGCTTTCTTT.

CDR3 amino acids: CASSPGLTSYEQYF. As DNA, the CDR3 is TGTGCCAGCTCACCCGGTCTGACTTCCTACGAGCAGTACTTC. The rearrangement uses TRBV18 and TRBJ2-7; D is unclear. Per germline, CDR1 KGHSH and CDR2 LQKENI. The V end lost 3 bases, the J end lost 1 base, and 10 bases lay between the germline ends. The CDR3 runs 14 residues.

Only a few counts were recorded for this clone. The genes are TRBV5-6 and TRBJ1-1; 9 positions match TRBD1. The germline V gene has CDR1 SGHDT and CDR2 YYEEEE. V shed 3 bases, J shed 6 bases, and the junction held 6 bases outside the gene matches. The CDR3 covers 14 residues. The CDR3 DNA reads TGTGCCAGCAGCTGGGACAGGGCCTTGTCTGAAGCTTTCTTT. Protein product: CASSWDRALSEAFF.

This clone has more than one count but fewer than ten. The chain joins TRBV5-4 to TRBJ1-2, with a weak D call TRBD1 (5 bases). CDR1 and CDR2 from the germline V gene are SGHNT and YYREEE (reference sequence). This CDR3 comprises 14 residues. V shed 3 bases and J shed 8 bases, with 17 bases lying between them. The CDR3 region is CASSWRGGQSGYTF. For the CDR3, the DNA is TGTGCCAGCAGCTGGAGGGGAGGCCAGTCGGGCTACACCTTC.

This chain connects TRBV5-1 to TRBJ2-5; D is possibly TRBD1 (5 bases). V dropped 4 bases and J dropped 1 base, with 17 bases sitting between them. This CDR3 region has 16 residues. Germline lookup yields CDR1 SGHRS and CDR2 YFSETQ. The CDR3 sequence: CASSGSLGRGQETQYF. Here the CDR3 DNA reads TGCGCCAGCAGCGGCAGCTTGGGAAGGGGCCAAGAGACCCAGTACTTC.

This chain connects TRBV28 to TRBJ1-4; maybe TRBD1 (5 bases). The germline V gene encodes CDR1 MDHEN and CDR2 SYDVKM. This CDR3 comprises 18 residues. Trimming cost V 2 bases and J 2 bases, with 18 bases left between them. CDR3 in amino acids: CASSLPPWGSRTNEKLFF. The DNA for the CDR3 is TGTGCCAGCAGTTTACCCCCTTGGGGCAGCCGGACTAATGAAAAACTGTTTTTT.

The V call is TRBV6-5, the J call TRBJ1-3; D uncertain. Trimming took off 6 bases at V and 4 bases at J, with 13 bases between the two ends. The CDR3 has 14 amino acids. Germline lookup yields CDR1 MNHEY and CDR2 SVGAGI. CDR3 loop: CASSQTRQGNTIYF. CDR3 coding DNA: TGTGCCAGCAGCCAGACAAGGCAGGGAAACACCATATATTTT.